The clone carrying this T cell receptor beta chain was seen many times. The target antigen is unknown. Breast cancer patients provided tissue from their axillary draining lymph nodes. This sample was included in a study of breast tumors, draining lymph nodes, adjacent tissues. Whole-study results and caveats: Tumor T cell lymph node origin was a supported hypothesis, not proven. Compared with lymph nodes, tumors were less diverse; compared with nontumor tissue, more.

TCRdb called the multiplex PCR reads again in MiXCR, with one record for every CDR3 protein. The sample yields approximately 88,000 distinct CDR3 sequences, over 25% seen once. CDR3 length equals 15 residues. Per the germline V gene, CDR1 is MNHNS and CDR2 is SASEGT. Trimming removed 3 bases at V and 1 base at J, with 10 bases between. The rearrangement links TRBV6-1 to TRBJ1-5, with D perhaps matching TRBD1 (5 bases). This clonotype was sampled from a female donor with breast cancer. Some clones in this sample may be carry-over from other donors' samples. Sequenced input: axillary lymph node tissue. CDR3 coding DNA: TGTGCCAGCAGTGATTCGGGGGGGAGCAATCAGCCCCAGCATTTT. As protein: CASSDSGGSNQPQHF.